This is a list of T cell receptor beta chains from one sample in a study of STAT5B mutations in CD4+ large granular lymphocyte leukemia. Libraries were prepared by immunoSEQ multiplex PCR; TCRdb keeps only in-frame clonotypes and omits some of them. The data show more than 30,000 clones, over 65% seen once. The sequenced material came from CD4+ T cells from blood buffy coats. All receptors come from a human donor in good health. Each CDR3 is given with its conserved first and last residue. A D gene is named only where the DNA matches it firmly. A clone size is listed for some rows: how often the clone was seen (once, few, many), or a class if it is expanded.

J gene: TRBJ2-7
D gene: .
clone size: few
V gene: TRBV5-1
CDR3 DNA: TGCGCCAGCAGCCTCGGAGGAGGGTACGAGCAGTACTTC
CDR3 protein: CASSLGGGYEQYF

J gene: TRBJ2-2
D gene: .
clone size: .
V gene: TRBV7-3
CDR3 DNA: TGTGCCAGCAGCTTATTTTTAGCCCAGAGTACCGGGGAGCTGTTTTTT
CDR3 protein: CASSLFLAQSTGELFF

J gene: TRBJ2-1
D gene: .
clone size: .
V gene: TRBV7-2
CDR3 DNA: TGTGCCAGCAGCATAGGGTTAAGAGATGAGCAGTTCTTC
CDR3 protein: CASSIGLRDEQFF

J gene: TRBJ1-4
D gene: .
clone size: .
V gene: TRBV7-2
CDR3 DNA: TGTGCCAGCAGCTTAGGACGGACTAATGAAAAACTGTTTTTT
CDR3 protein: CASSLGRTNEKLFF

J gene: TRBJ2-1
D gene: TRBD2
clone size: .
V gene: TRBV7-9
CDR3 DNA: TGTGCCAACGTAGCGGGAAACTCCTACAATGAGCAGTTCTTC
CDR3 protein: CANVAGNSYNEQFF

J gene: TRBJ2-3
D gene: TRBD2
clone size: .
V gene: TRBV19
CDR3 DNA: TGTGCCAGTAGTCCCAGGACTAGCGGGAGACCTTATACGCAGTATTTT
CDR3 protein: CASSPRTSGRPYTQYF

J gene: TRBJ2-5
D gene: .
clone size: .
V gene: TRBV9
CDR3 DNA: TGTGCCAGCAGCCCCCAAATCGGACAAGAGACCCAGTACTTC
CDR3 protein: CASSPQIGQETQYF

J gene: TRBJ2-7
D gene: .
clone size: .
V gene: TRBV6-1
CDR3 DNA: TGTGCCAGCTGCACGGCGCCTCCCTACGAGCAGTACTTC
CDR3 protein: CASCTAPPYEQYF

J gene: TRBJ2-1
D gene: TRBD2
clone size: .
V gene: TRBV11-2
CDR3 DNA: TGTGCCAGCAGCTTAGTAGCGGGGGGTTACAATGAGCAGTTCTTC
CDR3 protein: CASSLVAGGYNEQFF

J gene: TRBJ2-6
D gene: .
clone size: .
V gene: TRBV4-2
CDR3 DNA: TGTGCCAGCAGCCAGGCGGGGCAGGGGGGCCTCTCTGGGGCCAACGTCCTGACTTTC
CDR3 protein: CASSQAGQGGLSGANVLTF

J gene: TRBJ2-1
D gene: .
clone size: .
V gene: TRBV29-1
CDR3 DNA: TGCAGCGTTGAATCTTCAGCGGGTAATGAGCAGTTCTTC
CDR3 protein: CSVESSAGNEQFF

J gene: TRBJ2-3
D gene: .
clone size: .
V gene: TRBV7-2
CDR3 DNA: TGTGCCAGCAGCTTAGGGTTTCAGCGGTCCCTCACAGATACGCAGTATTTT
CDR3 protein: CASSLGFQRSLTDTQYF

J gene: TRBJ1-3
D gene: .
clone size: few
V gene: TRBV5-1
CDR3 DNA: TGCGCCAGCAGCTTACAGGGATTCTCTGGAAACACCATATATTTT
CDR3 protein: CASSLQGFSGNTIYF

J gene: TRBJ1-1
D gene: .
clone size: .
V gene: TRBV18
CDR3 DNA: TGTGCCAGCTCACAGGGTGTCACGACGGTCCGGGGAACTGAAGCTTTCTTT
CDR3 protein: CASSQGVTTVRGTEAFF

J gene: TRBJ1-2
D gene: .
clone size: .
V gene: TRBV28
CDR3 DNA: TGTGCCAGCAGTTTGGAGGAAAGCGATGGCTACACCTTC
CDR3 protein: CASSLEESDGYTF

J gene: TRBJ2-7
D gene: .
clone size: .
V gene: TRBV5-1
CDR3 DNA: TGCGCCAGCACCATGACAAGCGGACCCCTCCGGGTCGACGAGCAGTACTTC
CDR3 protein: CASTMTSGPLRVDEQYF

J gene: TRBJ1-4
D gene: .
clone size: .
V gene: TRBV6-6
CDR3 DNA: TGTGCCAGCAGTTACGGGGCGCAGACTAATGAAAAACTGTTTTTT
CDR3 protein: CASSYGAQTNEKLFF

J gene: TRBJ2-5
D gene: TRBD2
clone size: .
V gene: TRBV7-9
CDR3 DNA: TGTGCCAGCAGCTTCACTAGCGGGGGCCAAGAGACCCAGTACTTC
CDR3 protein: CASSFTSGGQETQYF

J gene: TRBJ2-5
D gene: .
clone size: .
V gene: TRBV5-5
CDR3 DNA: TGTGCCAGCAGCTCTATAGGGGAGACCCAGTACTTC
CDR3 protein: CASSSIGETQYF

J gene: TRBJ2-5
D gene: .
clone size: .
V gene: TRBV2
CDR3 DNA: TGTGCCAGCAGTGTAGCCGGGGTAGAGACCCAGTACTTC
CDR3 protein: CASSVAGVETQYF

J gene: TRBJ1-2
D gene: TRBD1
clone size: .
V gene: TRBV5-1
CDR3 DNA: TGCGCCAGCAGCTTGGGACAGGGAGATGGCTACACCTTC
CDR3 protein: CASSLGQGDGYTF

J gene: TRBJ2-7
D gene: .
clone size: .
V gene: TRBV11-2
CDR3 DNA: TGTGCCAGCAGCTTAACGCTAGCCTACGAGCAGTACTTC
CDR3 protein: CASSLTLAYEQYF

J gene: TRBJ2-2
D gene: TRBD1
clone size: .
V gene: TRBV5-1
CDR3 DNA: TGCGCCAGCAGCAGGGGACAGGGGGCTAATGTGGCCGGGGAGCTGTTTTTT
CDR3 protein: CASSRGQGANVAGELFF

J gene: TRBJ1-1
D gene: .
clone size: .
V gene: TRBV11-1
CDR3 DNA: TGTGCCAGCAGCCCTCGCGGAGGGGCTGAAGCTTTCTTT
CDR3 protein: CASSPRGGAEAFF

J gene: TRBJ1-2
D gene: TRBD1
clone size: .
V gene: TRBV7-9
CDR3 DNA: TGTGCCAGCAGCCCTCGGACAGGGGGGAACTATGGCTACACCTTC
CDR3 protein: CASSPRTGGNYGYTF

J gene: TRBJ1-2
D gene: TRBD1
clone size: .
V gene: TRBV25-1
CDR3 DNA: TGTGCCAGCGGGGACAGGGCCTCGGTTAGCTACACCTTC
CDR3 protein: CASGDRASVSYTF

J gene: TRBJ2-7
D gene: .
clone size: .
V gene: TRBV28
CDR3 DNA: TGTGCCAGTTCTGGGACACCAGACTACGAGCAGTACTTC
CDR3 protein: CASSGTPDYEQYF

J gene: TRBJ2-7
D gene: TRBD1
clone size: .
V gene: TRBV7-2
CDR3 DNA: TGTGCCAGCAGCTCCGGGACAGGGGTCTACGAGCAGTACTTC
CDR3 protein: CASSSGTGVYEQYF

J gene: TRBJ2-7
D gene: .
clone size: .
V gene: TRBV4-3
CDR3 DNA: TGCGCCAGCAGCCAAGTTAGGGGCTACGAGCAGTACTTC
CDR3 protein: CASSQVRGYEQYF

J gene: TRBJ2-3
D gene: .
clone size: .
V gene: TRBV5-1
CDR3 DNA: TGCGCCAGCAGCTTGGACAGAGATACGCAGTATTTT
CDR3 protein: CASSLDRDTQYF

J gene: TRBJ2-7
D gene: TRBD1
clone size: .
V gene: TRBV10-1
CDR3 DNA: TGCGCCAGCAGTGGTAACAAATTGGGACAGGGGGCCTACGAGCAGTACTTC
CDR3 protein: CASSGNKLGQGAYEQYF

J gene: TRBJ2-3
D gene: .
clone size: .
V gene: TRBV7-9
CDR3 DNA: TGTGCCAGCAGGGGTAATGTGGATACGCAGTATTTT
CDR3 protein: CASRGNVDTQYF

J gene: TRBJ2-7
D gene: .
clone size: .
V gene: TRBV19
CDR3 DNA: TGTGCCAGTAGTCCACGACTAGGGGCCTACGAGCAGTACTTC
CDR3 protein: CASSPRLGAYEQYF

J gene: TRBJ1-6
D gene: .
clone size: .
V gene: TRBV19
CDR3 DNA: TGTGCCAGTAGTACCCAGGGCAGCTCCTATAATTCACCCCTCCACTTT
CDR3 protein: CASSTQGSSYNSPLHF

J gene: TRBJ2-5
D gene: TRBD1
clone size: .
V gene: TRBV19
CDR3 DNA: TGTGCCAGTAGTGTACAGGGGGGAGAGACCCAGTACTTC
CDR3 protein: CASSVQGGETQYF

J gene: TRBJ2-5
D gene: .
clone size: .
V gene: TRBV7-7
CDR3 DNA: TGTGCTAGCAGCTTAGGCGCACAAGAGACCCAGTACTTC
CDR3 protein: CASSLGAQETQYF

J gene: TRBJ2-7
D gene: .
clone size: .
V gene: TRBV27
CDR3 DNA: TGTGCCAGCAGTTCACGCCCGGGGCAGGGGCTCGGGTACGAGCAGTACTTC
CDR3 protein: CASSSRPGQGLGYEQYF

J gene: TRBJ2-1
D gene: .
clone size: .
V gene: TRBV5-6
CDR3 DNA: TGTGCCAGCAGCTTGGCGGGGGTCTACAATGAGCAGTTCTTC
CDR3 protein: CASSLAGVYNEQFF

J gene: TRBJ2-1
D gene: TRBD2
clone size: .
V gene: TRBV4-2
CDR3 DNA: TGTGCCAGCAGCCGAGGCCGACTAGCGGGAGAAAATGAGCAGTTCTTC
CDR3 protein: CASSRGRLAGENEQFF

J gene: TRBJ1-6
D gene: TRBD1
clone size: .
V gene: TRBV19
CDR3 DNA: TGTGCCAGTATGAAGGGGGCACGTAATTCACCCCTCCACTTT
CDR3 protein: CASMKGARNSPLHF

J gene: TRBJ2-2
D gene: .
clone size: .
V gene: TRBV15
CDR3 DNA: TGTGCCACCCGTAGGGGCAGCGCGAACACCGGGGAGCTGTTTTTT
CDR3 protein: CATRRGSANTGELFF

J gene: TRBJ1-4
D gene: .
clone size: .
V gene: TRBV7-2
CDR3 DNA: TGTGCCAGCAGCTTAAATCAAGTTGAAAAACTGTTTTTT
CDR3 protein: CASSLNQVEKLFF

J gene: TRBJ2-2
D gene: .
clone size: .
V gene: TRBV6-4
CDR3 DNA: TGTGCCAGCAGTTCAGGGTCGGGGAACACCGGGGAGCTGTTTTTT
CDR3 protein: CASSSGSGNTGELFF